The T cell receptor (beta chain) described here comes from a study of T-cell memory formation after mild COVID-19. This clonotype appeared a few times. What it recognizes is unknown. Germline values: CDR1 MNHNS, CDR2 SASEGT. The CDR3 spans 15 residues. V was trimmed by 7 bases and J by 1 base, leaving 17 bases between them. UMIs and sample barcodes were carried by the TCR alpha and TCR beta cDNA libraries that 5'RACE produced using constant-segment primers. TCRdb used MiXCR to reprocess the 5' RACE reads, holding one entry per CDR3 protein. The sample includes around 250,000 distinct CDR3 sequences, 7.5% to 10% of them seen just once. Broader study findings: Pre-infection memory already had some responding clones, implying cross-reactive memory joined. Contracting clones from day 15 to 85 had balanced CD4/CD8; later expanders favoured CD4+.

V gene TRBV6-1 combines with J gene TRBJ2-7; perhaps TRBD1 as D (6 bases). Sequences were obtained from PBMCs or a T cell subset sorted from them (not recorded which). The sequence was obtained from a man younger than 30 who had mild COVID-19 (a few samples of this study predate the infection). Cell type and time point are not known. The CDR3 coding sequence is TGTGCCAGCACGCCCGCAGGGGACGGTTCCTACGAGCAGTACTTC. It is translated as CASTPAGDGSYEQYF.